A selection of T cell receptor beta chains follows, all from one sample in a study of cytomegalovirus exposure and HLA in healthy donors. Method: immunoSEQ multiplex PCR; TCRdb's copy keeps in-frame clones and lacks some. The sample holds roughly 180,000 clones; about 84% are singletons and the top ten take roughly 5%. The sequencing input was PBMCs. The receptor source for this set is a man aged 18 to 29 in good health and CMV-seronegative. CDR3s include the opening cysteine and the closing phenylalanine or tryptophan. The D gene is left open where the match is weak. Size tells how often a clone was seen (once, few, many) or the class of an expanded clone, and some rows leave it out.

D: TRBD1
V: TRBV19
size: .
J: TRBJ2-2
DNA: TGTGCCAGTAGCGAGCCGGGACAGGCTCTCACCGGGGAGCTGTTTTTT
CDR3: CASSEPGQALTGELFF

D: TRBD1
V: TRBV2
size: .
J: TRBJ2-3
DNA: TGTGCCAGCAGTGATAGGGGGCGGACAGATACGCAGTATTTT
CDR3: CASSDRGRTDTQYF

D: .
V: TRBV10-3
size: .
J: TRBJ2-6
DNA: TGTGCCATCAGTGAGTCGGGGATGGGGGGAGCTGGGGCCAACGTCCTGACTTTC
CDR3: CAISESGMGGAGANVLTF

D: .
V: TRBV4-2
size: .
J: TRBJ2-7
DNA: TGTGCCAGCAGCCTCGGGGAGGGGGAGGAATCCTACGAGCAGTACTTC
CDR3: CASSLGEGEESYEQYF

D: .
V: TRBV28
size: .
J: TRBJ1-1
DNA: TGTGCCAGCAGTTCACTCGGGGGGGCTTGGGCTTTCTTT
CDR3: CASSSLGGAWAFF

D: .
V: TRBV18
size: .
J: TRBJ2-1
DNA: TGTGCCAGCTCACCACGTCCAGGGGACTACAATGAGCAGTTCTTC
CDR3: CASSPRPGDYNEQFF

D: .
V: TRBV19
size: .
J: TRBJ2-7
DNA: TGTGCCAGTAGTATCGGGGACTCTTTTCAGTACTTC
CDR3: CASSIGDSFQYF

D: .
V: TRBV7-9
size: .
J: TRBJ1-1
DNA: TGTGCCAGCAGCCCGACAGAAAAGAAGACTGAAGCTTTCTTT
CDR3: CASSPTEKKTEAFF

D: .
V: TRBV6-1
size: .
J: TRBJ1-5
DNA: TGTGCCTCCAACCGGGGGTGGGGGGTGAATCAGCCCCAGCATTTT
CDR3: CASNRGWGVNQPQHF

D: TRBD1
V: TRBV2
size: few
J: TRBJ1-1
DNA: TGTGCCAGCAGGCCCCTGGGACAGGAAGCTTTCTTT
CDR3: CASRPLGQEAFF

D: .
V: TRBV5-1
size: once
J: TRBJ2-1
DNA: TGCGCCAGCAGCTTGGTACAAAGCTCCTACAGTGAGCAGTTCTTC
CDR3: CASSLVQSSYSEQFF

D: TRBD2
V: TRBV25-1
size: .
J: TRBJ2-7
DNA: TGTGCCAGCAGTGACAAGGGACTAGCGAAAGGTGGAGGCGAGCAGTACTTC
CDR3: CASSDKGLAKGGGEQYF

D: .
V: TRBV7-3
size: .
J: TRBJ2-1
DNA: TGTGCCAGCAGCTTCGGGGGTCGGGGCAATGAGCAGTTCTTC
CDR3: CASSFGGRGNEQFF

D: TRBD2
V: TRBV7-2
size: .
J: TRBJ2-5
DNA: TGTGCCAGCAGCGCCAGCGGGAGGGCCGCGAAGACCCAGTACTTC
CDR3: CASSASGRAAKTQYF

D: TRBD1
V: TRBV28
size: .
J: TRBJ2-1
DNA: TGTGCCAGCAAAACCGCCGGGACAGTATCCTACAATGAGCAGTTCTTC
CDR3: CASKTAGTVSYNEQFF

D: .
V: TRBV4-1
size: .
J: TRBJ1-5
DNA: TGCGCCAGCAGCCAAGTGGCGGTTCAGCCCCAGCATTTT
CDR3: CASSQVAVQPQHF

D: TRBD2
V: TRBV28
size: .
J: TRBJ2-2
DNA: TGTGCCAGCAGTCCGAGCGGGAGAGCGAACACCGGGGAGCTGTTTTTT
CDR3: CASSPSGRANTGELFF

D: .
V: TRBV6-6
size: few
J: TRBJ2-1
DNA: TGTGCCAGCAATAGGGGCTCCCTAAGGAATGAGCAGTTCTTC
CDR3: CASNRGSLRNEQFF

D: TRBD1
V: TRBV5-1
size: .
J: TRBJ1-2
DNA: TGCGCCAGCAGCCTGGGACAGGGGGCTGATGGCTACACCTTC
CDR3: CASSLGQGADGYTF

D: .
V: TRBV6-5
size: few
J: TRBJ1-1
DNA: TGTGCCAGCAGTGACAGACAGTCCGCTGAAGCTTTCTTT
CDR3: CASSDRQSAEAFF

D: .
V: TRBV27
size: .
J: TRBJ1-2
DNA: TGTGCCAGCAGAACCTACAGTGGGGGCTACACCTTC
CDR3: CASRTYSGGYTF

D: .
V: TRBV25-1
size: .
J: TRBJ1-2
DNA: TGTGCCAGCAGTGGGGTTCTACCAGGGGTCAGATATGGCTACACCTTC
CDR3: CASSGVLPGVRYGYTF

D: TRBD1
V: TRBV27
size: .
J: TRBJ1-2
DNA: TGTGCCAGCGCTTACAACCGCGGGACAGACAACTATGGCTACACCTTC
CDR3: CASAYNRGTDNYGYTF

D: TRBD1
V: TRBV6-1
size: .
J: TRBJ2-2
DNA: TGTGCCAGCAGCTCGGGACAGGAGACCGGGGAGCTGTTTTTT
CDR3: CASSSGQETGELFF

D: .
V: TRBV19
size: .
J: TRBJ2-3
DNA: TGTGCCAGTAGTTCCTTGATGGTGGGAGGATACACAGATACGCAGTATTTT
CDR3: CASSSLMVGGYTDTQYF

D: .
V: TRBV7-3
size: .
J: TRBJ2-5
DNA: TGTGCCAGCAGCTTAATAAGAGAAGAGACCCAGTACTTC
CDR3: CASSLIREETQYF

D: TRBD2
V: TRBV6-1
size: .
J: TRBJ2-5
DNA: TGTGCCAGCAGTGAACTACTAGCGGGGGGGCAAGAGACCCAGTACTTC
CDR3: CASSELLAGGQETQYF

D: .
V: TRBV6-4
size: few
J: TRBJ1-6
DNA: TGTGCCAGCAGCCCCGCGGGGGATAATTCACCCCTCCACTTT
CDR3: CASSPAGDNSPLHF

D: TRBD2
V: TRBV11-3
size: .
J: TRBJ2-7
DNA: TGTGCCAGCAGCCGCGGGACTAGCGTCTACGAGCAGTACTTC
CDR3: CASSRGTSVYEQYF

D: .
V: TRBV6-1
size: few
J: TRBJ1-4
DNA: TGTGCCAGCAGATCAGGGGAAACTAATGAAAAACTGTTTTTT
CDR3: CASRSGETNEKLFF

D: .
V: TRBV6-5
size: .
J: TRBJ1-1
DNA: TGTGCCAGCACCCCCGGGAAGAACACTGAAGCTTTCTTT
CDR3: CASTPGKNTEAFF

D: TRBD2
V: TRBV19
size: .
J: TRBJ2-5
DNA: TGTGCCAGTAGTACCCTGACTAGCGGGAGAGAGACCCAGTACTTC
CDR3: CASSTLTSGRETQYF

D: TRBD1
V: TRBV5-5
size: .
J: TRBJ1-2
DNA: TGTGCCAGCAGCCGACAGGGTACCTTTAACTATGGCTACACCTTC
CDR3: CASSRQGTFNYGYTF